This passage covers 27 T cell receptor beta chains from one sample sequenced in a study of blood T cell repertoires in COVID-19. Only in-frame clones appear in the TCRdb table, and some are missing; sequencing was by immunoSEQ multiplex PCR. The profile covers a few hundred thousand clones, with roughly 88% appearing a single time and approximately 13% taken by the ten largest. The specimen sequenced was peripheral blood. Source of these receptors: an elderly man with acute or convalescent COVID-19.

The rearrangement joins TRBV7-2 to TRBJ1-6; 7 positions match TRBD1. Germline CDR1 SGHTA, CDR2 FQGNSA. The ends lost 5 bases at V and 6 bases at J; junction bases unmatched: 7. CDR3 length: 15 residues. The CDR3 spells CASSPRQGGNSPLHF. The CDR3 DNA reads TGTGCCAGCAGCCCAAGACAGGGAGGTAATTCACCCCTCCACTTT.

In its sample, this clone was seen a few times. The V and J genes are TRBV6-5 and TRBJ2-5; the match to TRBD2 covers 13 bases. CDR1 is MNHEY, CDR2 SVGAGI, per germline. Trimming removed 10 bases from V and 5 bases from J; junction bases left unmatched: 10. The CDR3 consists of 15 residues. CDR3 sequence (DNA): TGTGCCACGAGGACTAGCGGGGGCCCTGGGGAGACCCAGTACTTC. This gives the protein CATRTSGGPGETQYF.

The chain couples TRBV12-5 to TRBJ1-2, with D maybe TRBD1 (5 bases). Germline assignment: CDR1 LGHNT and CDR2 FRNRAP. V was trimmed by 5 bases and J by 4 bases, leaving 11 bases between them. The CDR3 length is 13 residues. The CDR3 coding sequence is TGTGCTAGTGGTCCTGGGGGGACCTATGGCTACACCTTC. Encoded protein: CASGPGGTYGYTF.

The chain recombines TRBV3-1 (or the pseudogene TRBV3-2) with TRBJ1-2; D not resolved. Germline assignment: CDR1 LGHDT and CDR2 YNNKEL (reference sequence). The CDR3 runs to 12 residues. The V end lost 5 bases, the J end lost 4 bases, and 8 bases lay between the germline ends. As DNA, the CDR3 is TGTGCCAGCAGCAGAGACTTCTATGGCTACACCTTC. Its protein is CASSRDFYGYTF.

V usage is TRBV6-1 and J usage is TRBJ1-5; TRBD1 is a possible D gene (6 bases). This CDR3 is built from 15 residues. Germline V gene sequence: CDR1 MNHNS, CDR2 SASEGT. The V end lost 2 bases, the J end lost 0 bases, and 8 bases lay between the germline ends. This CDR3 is CASSETGYSNQPQHF. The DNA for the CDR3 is TGTGCCAGCAGTGAAACAGGGTATAGCAATCAGCCCCAGCATTTT.

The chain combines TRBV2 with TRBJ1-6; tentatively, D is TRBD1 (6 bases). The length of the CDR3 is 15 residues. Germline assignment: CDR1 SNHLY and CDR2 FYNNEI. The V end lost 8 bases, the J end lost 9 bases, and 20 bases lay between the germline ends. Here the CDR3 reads CASRGERGNGSPLHF. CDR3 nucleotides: TGTGCCAGCCGGGGGGAGAGGGGGAATGGTTCACCCCTCCACTTT.

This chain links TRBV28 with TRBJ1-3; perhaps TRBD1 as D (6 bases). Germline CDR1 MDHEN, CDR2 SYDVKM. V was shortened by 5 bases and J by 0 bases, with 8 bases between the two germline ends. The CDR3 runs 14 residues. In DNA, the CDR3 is TGTGCCAGCAGTCGACAGGTCTCTGGAAACACCATATATTTT. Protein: CASSRQVSGNTIYF.

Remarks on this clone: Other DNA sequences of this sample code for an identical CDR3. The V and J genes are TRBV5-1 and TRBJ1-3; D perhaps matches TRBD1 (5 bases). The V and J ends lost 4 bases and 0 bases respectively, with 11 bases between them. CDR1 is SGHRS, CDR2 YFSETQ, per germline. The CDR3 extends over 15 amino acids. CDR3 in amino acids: CASSLGGSSGNTIYF. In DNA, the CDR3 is TGCGCCAGCAGCCTCGGGGGGAGCTCTGGAAACACCATATATTTT.

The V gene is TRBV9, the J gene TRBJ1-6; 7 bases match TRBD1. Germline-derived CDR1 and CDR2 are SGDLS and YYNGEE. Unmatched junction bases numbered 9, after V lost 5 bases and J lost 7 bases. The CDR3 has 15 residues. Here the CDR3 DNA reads TGTGCCAGCAGGAGGGTGGGGACAGAAAATTCACCCCTCCACTTT. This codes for CASRRVGTENSPLHF.

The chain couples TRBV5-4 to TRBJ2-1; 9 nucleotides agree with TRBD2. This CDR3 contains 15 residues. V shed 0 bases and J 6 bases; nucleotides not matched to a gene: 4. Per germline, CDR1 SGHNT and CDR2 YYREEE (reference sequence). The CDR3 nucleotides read TGTGCCAGCAGCTTGGTTGGGACTAGCAGCAATGAGCAGTTCTTC. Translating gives CASSLVGTSSNEQFF.

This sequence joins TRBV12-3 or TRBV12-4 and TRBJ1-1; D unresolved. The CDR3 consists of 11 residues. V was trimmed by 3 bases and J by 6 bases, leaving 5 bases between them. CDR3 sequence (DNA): TGTGCCAGCAGTTTCAGTGCTGAAGCTTTCTTT. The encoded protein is CASSFSAEAFF.

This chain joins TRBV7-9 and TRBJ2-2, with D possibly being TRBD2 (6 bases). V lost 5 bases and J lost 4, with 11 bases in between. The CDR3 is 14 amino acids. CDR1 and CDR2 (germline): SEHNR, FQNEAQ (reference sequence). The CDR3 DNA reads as TGTGCCAGCAGCCCCCTGGGGGGCACCGGGGAGCTGTTTTTT. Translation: CASSPLGGTGELFF.

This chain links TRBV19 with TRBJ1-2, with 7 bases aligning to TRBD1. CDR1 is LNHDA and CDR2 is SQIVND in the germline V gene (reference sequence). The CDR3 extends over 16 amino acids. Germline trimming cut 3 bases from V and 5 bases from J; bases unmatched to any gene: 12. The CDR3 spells CASSINLGTASYGYTF. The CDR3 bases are TGTGCCAGTAGTATCAACCTTGGGACAGCGAGTTATGGCTACACCTTC. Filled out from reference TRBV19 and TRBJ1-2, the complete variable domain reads DGGITQSPKYLFRKEGQNVTLSCEQNLNHDAMYWYRQDPGQGLRLIYYSQIVNDFQKGDIAEGYSVSREKKESFPLTVTSAQKNPTAFYLCASSINLGTASYGYTFGSGTRLTVV.

The chain's CDR3 is CASSFRDEAFF. The CDR3 DNA sequence: TGTGCCAGCTCATTCAGGGATGAAGCTTTCTTT. The gene calls are TRBV18 and TRBJ1-1; D may be TRBD1 (5 bases). The CDR3 consists of 11 residues. Germline CDR1 and CDR2: KGHSH and LQKENI. Trimming removed 5 bases from V and 7 bases from J, with 8 bases in between. The variable domain in full, completed from reference TRBV18 and TRBJ1-1, reads NAGVMQNPRHLVRRRGQEARLRCSPMKGHSHVYWYRQLPEEGLKFMVYLQKENIIDESGMPKERFSAEFPKEGPSILRIQQVVRGDSAAYFCASSFRDEAFFGQGTRLTVV.

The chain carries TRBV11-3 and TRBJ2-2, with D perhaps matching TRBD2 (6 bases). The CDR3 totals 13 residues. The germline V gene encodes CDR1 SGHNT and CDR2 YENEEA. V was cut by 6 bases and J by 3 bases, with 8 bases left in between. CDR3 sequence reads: CASRRGHTGELFF. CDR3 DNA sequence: TGTGCCAGCAGGCGGGGTCACACCGGGGAGCTGTTTTTT.

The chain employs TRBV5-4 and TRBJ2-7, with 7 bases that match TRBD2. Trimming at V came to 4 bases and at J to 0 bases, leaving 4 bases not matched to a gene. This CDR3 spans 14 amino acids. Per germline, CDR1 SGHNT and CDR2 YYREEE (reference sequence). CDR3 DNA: TGTGCCAGCAGCCTTCGGACTAGCTCCTACGAGCAGTACTTC. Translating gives CASSLRTSSYEQYF.

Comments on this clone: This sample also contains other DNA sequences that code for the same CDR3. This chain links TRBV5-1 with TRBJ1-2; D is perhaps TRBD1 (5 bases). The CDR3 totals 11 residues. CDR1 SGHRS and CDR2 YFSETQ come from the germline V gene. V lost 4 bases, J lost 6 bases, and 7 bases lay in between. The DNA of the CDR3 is TGCGCCAGCAGCCCGGGGGATGGCTACACCTTC. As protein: CASSPGDGYTF.

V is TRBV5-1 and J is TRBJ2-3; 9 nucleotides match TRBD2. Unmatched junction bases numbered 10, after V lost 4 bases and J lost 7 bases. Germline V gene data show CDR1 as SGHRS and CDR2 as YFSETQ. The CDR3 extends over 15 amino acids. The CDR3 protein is CASSQSGGPLNTQYF. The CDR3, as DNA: TGCGCCAGCAGCCAAAGCGGGGGGCCACTTAATACGCAGTATTTT.

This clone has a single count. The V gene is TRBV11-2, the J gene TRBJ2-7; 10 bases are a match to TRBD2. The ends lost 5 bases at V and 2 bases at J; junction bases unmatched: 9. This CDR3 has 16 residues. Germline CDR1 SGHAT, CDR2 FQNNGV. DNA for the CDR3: TGTGCCAGCAGCCCGCGAGGGCTAGCGGGAGCCTACGAGCAGTACTTC. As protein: CASSPRGLAGAYEQYF.

The CDR3 nucleotides read TGTGCCACTCGGCCCGGGACTAGCGGTTACAATGAGCAGTTCTTC. This sequence encodes CATRPGTSGYNEQFF. The rearrangement links TRBV24-1 to TRBJ2-1; 11 bases match TRBD2. Germline-derived CDR1 and CDR2 are KGHDR and SFDVKD. After removal of 10 bases from V and 4 bases from J, the junction contained 8 bases not matched to a gene. This CDR3 comprises 15 residues.

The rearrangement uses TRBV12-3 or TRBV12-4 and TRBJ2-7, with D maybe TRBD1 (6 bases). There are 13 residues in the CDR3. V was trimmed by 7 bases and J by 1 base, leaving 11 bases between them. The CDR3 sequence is CASTRQASYEQYF. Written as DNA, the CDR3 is TGTGCCAGCACTAGACAGGCTTCCTACGAGCAGTACTTC.

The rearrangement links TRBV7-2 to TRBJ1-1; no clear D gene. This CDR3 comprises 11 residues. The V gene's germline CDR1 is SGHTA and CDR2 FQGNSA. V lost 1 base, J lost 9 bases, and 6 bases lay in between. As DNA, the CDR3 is TGTGCCAGCAGCTTAGTATCCCAAGCTTTCTTT. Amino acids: CASSLVSQAFF.

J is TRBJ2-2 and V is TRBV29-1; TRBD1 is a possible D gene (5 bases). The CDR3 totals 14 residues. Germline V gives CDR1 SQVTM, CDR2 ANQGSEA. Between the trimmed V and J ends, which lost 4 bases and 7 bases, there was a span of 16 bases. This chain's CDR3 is CSVAFSGMGGELFF. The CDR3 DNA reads TGCAGCGTTGCGTTCTCAGGGATGGGCGGGGAGCTGTTTTTT.

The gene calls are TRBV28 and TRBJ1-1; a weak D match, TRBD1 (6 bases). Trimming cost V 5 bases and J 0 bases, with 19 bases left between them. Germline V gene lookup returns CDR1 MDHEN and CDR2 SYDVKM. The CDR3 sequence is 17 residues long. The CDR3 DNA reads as TGTGCCAGCAGTCTGAGGACAGTAGCTCCTTTGAACACTGAAGCTTTCTTT. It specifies CASSLRTVAPLNTEAFF.

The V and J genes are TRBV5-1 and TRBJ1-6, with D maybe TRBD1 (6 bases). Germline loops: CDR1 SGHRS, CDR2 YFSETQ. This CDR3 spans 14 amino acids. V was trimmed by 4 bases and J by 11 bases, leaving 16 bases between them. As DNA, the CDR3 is TGCGCCAGCAGCACCGGACAGACCAGGACACCCCTCCACTTT. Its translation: CASSTGQTRTPLHF.

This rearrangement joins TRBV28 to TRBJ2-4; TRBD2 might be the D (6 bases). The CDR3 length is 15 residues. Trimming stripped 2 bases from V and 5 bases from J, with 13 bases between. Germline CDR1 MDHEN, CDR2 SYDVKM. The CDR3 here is CASSLRRVQENIQYF. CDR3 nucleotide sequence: TGTGCCAGCAGTTTAAGGAGGGTACAGGAAAACATTCAGTACTTC. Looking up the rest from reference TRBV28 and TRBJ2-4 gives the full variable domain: DVKVTQSSRYLVKRTGEKVFLECVQDMDHENMFWYRQDPGLGLRLIYFSYDVKMKEKGDIPEGYSVSREKKERFSLILESASTNQTSMYLCASSLRRVQENIQYFGAGTRLSVL.

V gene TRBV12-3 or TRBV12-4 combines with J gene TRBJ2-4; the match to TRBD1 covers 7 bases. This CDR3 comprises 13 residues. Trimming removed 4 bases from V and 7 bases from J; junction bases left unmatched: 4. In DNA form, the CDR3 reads TGTGCCAGCAGTTCTACGGACAGGAACATTCAGTACTTC. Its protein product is CASSSTDRNIQYF.